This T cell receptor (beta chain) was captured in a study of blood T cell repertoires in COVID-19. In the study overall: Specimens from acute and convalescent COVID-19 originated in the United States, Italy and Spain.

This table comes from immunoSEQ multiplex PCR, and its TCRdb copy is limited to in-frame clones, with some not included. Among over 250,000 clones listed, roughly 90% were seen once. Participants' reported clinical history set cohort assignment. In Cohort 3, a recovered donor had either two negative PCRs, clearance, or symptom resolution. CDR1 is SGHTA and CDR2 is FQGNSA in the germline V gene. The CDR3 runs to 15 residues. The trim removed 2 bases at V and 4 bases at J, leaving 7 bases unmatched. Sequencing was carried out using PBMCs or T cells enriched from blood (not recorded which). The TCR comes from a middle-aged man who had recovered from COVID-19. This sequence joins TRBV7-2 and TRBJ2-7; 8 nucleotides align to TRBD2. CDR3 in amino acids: CASSLLAGTGYEQYF. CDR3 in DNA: TGTGCCAGCAGCTTATTAGCGGGAACGGGATACGAGCAGTACTTC. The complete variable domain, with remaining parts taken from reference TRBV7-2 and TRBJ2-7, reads GAGVSQSPSNKVTEKGKDVELRCDPISGHTALYWYRQSLGQGLEFLIYFQGNSAPDKSGLPSDRFSAERTGGSVSTLTIQRTQQEDSAVYLCASSLLAGTGYEQYFGPGTRLTVT.